The present entry profiles one TCR beta chain with its context. The record originates from a study of cytomegalovirus exposure and HLA in healthy donors. The PCR employed 60 Vbeta primers together with 13 Jbeta primers. Methods used by the authors: An analysis that came later counted 60 million to 80 million unique TCR beta chains, around 12 million shared. This table comes from immunoSEQ multiplex PCR, and its TCRdb copy is limited to in-frame clones, with some not included. V and J calls and clone size follow that table, whereas D and trimming were derived from the DNA. There are around 100,000 clones in the sample; around four fifths occur only once, and around 7% lies in the top ten. Sequenced: PBMCs. The clonotype originates from a man younger than 45 in good health and CMV-seronegative.

The CDR3, as DNA: TGTGCCAGCAGCCACGCCTGGGGTGGACAGGGCAATCAGCCCCAGCATTTT. Its protein product is CASSHAWGGQGNQPQHF. The chain employs TRBV4-2 and TRBJ1-5; 7 positions match TRBD1. Germline assignment: CDR1 LGHNA and CDR2 YNFKEQ. CDR3 length: 17 residues. V lost 3 bases and J lost 2; bases outside the gene matches: 10.